The T cell receptor (beta chain) described here comes from a study of regulatory T cells in long-lasting Graves disease. General study results and limits: TRBV28, TRBJ1-2 and TRBJ2-5 were segments that persistent disease favored. Sharing of public clonotypes was greater in persistent patients (more than 2,500) than in new patients (around 1,000). Owing to a sample size that was small, accuracy may have been reduced.

The CDR3 extends over 15 amino acids. V lost 4 bases, J lost 0 bases, and 8 bases stayed unmatched. CDR1 is DFQATT, CDR2 SNEGSKA, per germline (reference sequence). HTBI primers from iRepertoire and Arm-PCR of CDR3 regions yielded the TCR beta libraries. Authors' methods: Detected in the samples were over 55 TRBV and 15 or so TRBJ segments. TCRdb itself ran the multiplex PCR reads through MiXCR, one entry per CDR3 protein. The V and J calls were not made by the authors but by TCRdb's processing. Found here are more than 300,000 distinct CDR3 sequences, less than 20% of them singletons; the top ten hold around 30%. Specified time point: persistent/refractory GD, antithyroid drugs over 5 years with positive TRAb. Preparation of the TCR library used RNA extracted from PBMCs. Only a few counts were recorded for this clonotype. Its antigen is unknown.

The chain recombines TRBV20-1 with TRBJ2-7; 8 nucleotides match TRBD2. Here the sequenced sample was peripheral blood mononuclear cells (PBMCs), taken when the disease was refractory, from a patient treated with antithyroid drugs. This clonotype originated in a female donor with Graves disease. DNA for the CDR3: TGCAGTGCTACTTCGACCGGGACTAGCTCCTACGAGCAGTACTTC. Translation: CSATSTGTSSYEQYF.